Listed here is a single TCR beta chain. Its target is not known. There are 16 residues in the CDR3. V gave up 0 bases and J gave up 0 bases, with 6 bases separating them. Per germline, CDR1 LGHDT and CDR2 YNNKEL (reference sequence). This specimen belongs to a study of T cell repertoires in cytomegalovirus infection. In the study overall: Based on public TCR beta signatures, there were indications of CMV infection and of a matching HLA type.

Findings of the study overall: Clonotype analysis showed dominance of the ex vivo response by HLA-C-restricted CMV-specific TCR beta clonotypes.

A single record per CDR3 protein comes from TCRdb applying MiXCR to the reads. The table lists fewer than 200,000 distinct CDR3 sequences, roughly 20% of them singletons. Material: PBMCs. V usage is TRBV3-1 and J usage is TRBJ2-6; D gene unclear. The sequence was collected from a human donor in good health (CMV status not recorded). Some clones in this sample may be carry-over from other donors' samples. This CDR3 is CASSQDQVSGANVLTF. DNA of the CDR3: TGTGCCAGCAGCCAAGACCAGGTCTCTGGGGCCAACGTCCTGACTTTC. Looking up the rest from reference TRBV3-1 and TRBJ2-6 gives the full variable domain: DTAVSQTPKYLVTQMGNDKSIKCEQNLGHDTMYWYKQDSKKFLKIMFSYNNKELIINETVPNRFSPKSPDKAHLNLHINSLELGDSAVYFCASSQDQVSGANVLTFGAGSRLTVL.